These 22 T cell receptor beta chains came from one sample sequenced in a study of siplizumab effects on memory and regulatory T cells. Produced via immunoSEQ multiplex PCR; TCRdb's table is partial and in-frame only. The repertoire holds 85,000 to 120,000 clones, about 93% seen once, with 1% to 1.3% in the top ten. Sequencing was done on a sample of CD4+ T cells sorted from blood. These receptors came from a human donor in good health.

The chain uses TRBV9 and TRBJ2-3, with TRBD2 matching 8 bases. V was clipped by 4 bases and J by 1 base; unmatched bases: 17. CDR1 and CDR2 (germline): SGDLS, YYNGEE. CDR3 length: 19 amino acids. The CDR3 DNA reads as TGTGCCAGCAGCCCGAGGGCGATTATAGCGGGAAGGGGCACAGATACGCAGTATTTT. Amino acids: CASSPRAIIAGRGTDTQYF.

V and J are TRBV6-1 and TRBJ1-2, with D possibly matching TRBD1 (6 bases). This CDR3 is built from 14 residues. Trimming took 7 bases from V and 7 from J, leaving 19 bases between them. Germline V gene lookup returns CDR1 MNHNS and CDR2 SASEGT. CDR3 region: CASTSGGAGAGYTF. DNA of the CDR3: TGTGCCAGCACCTCCGGAGGGGCAGGGGCTGGCTACACCTTC.

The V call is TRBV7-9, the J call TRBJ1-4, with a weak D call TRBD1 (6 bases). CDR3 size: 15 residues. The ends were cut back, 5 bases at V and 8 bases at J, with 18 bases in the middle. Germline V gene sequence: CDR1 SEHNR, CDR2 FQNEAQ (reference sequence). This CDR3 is CASSPVGGRVEKLFF. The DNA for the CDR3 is TGTGCCAGCAGCCCCGTTGGGGGCCGGGTCGAAAAACTGTTTTTT.

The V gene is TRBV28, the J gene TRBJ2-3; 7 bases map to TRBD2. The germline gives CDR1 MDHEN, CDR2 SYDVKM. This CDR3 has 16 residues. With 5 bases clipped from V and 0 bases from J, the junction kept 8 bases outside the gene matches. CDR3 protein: CASSQISGPSTDTQYF. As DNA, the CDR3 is TGTGCCAGCAGTCAAATTAGCGGGCCAAGCACAGATACGCAGTATTTT.

DNA for the CDR3: TGTGCCACCAGCAGAGATAGTCTAGCGGGAGAAGAGACCCAGTACTTC. Translation: CATSRDSLAGEETQYF. V and J are TRBV15 and TRBJ2-5, with 10 positions matching TRBD2. The CDR3 has 16 amino acids. Losses at the gene ends were 0 bases for V and 3 bases for J; bases not matched to a gene: 4. The germline V gene encodes CDR1 LNHNV and CDR2 YYDKDF (reference sequence). Supplemented by reference TRBV15 and TRBJ2-5, the full variable domain reads DAMVIQNPRYQVTQFGKPVTLSCSQTLNHNVMYWYQQKSSQAPKLLFHYYDKDFNNEADTPDNFQSRRPNTSFCFLDIRSPGLGDTAMYLCATSRDSLAGEETQYFGPGTRLLVL.

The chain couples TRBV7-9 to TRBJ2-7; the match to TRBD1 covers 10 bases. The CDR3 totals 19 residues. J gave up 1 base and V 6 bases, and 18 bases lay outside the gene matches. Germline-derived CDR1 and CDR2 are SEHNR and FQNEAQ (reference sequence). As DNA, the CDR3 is TGTGCCAGCAGATCGACCTCCGGGACAGGGGTACCTGAATCCTACGAGCAGTACTTC. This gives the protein CASRSTSGTGVPESYEQYF.

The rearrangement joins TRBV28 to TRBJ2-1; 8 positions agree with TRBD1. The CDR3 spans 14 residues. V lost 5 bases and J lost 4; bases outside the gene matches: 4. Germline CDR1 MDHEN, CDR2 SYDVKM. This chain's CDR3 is CASSHDRGYNEQFF. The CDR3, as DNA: TGTGCCAGCAGTCATGACAGGGGATACAATGAGCAGTTCTTC. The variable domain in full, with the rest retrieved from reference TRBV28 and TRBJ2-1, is DVKVTQSSRYLVKRTGEKVFLECVQDMDHENMFWYRQDPGLGLRLIYFSYDVKMKEKGDIPEGYSVSREKKERFSLILESASTNQTSMYLCASSHDRGYNEQFFGPGTRLTVL.

CDR3 DNA: TGTGCCAGCAGTCCGCACTCTAGCGGGGACAATGAGCAGTTCTTC. This translates into CASSPHSSGDNEQFF. V is TRBV11-2 and J is TRBJ2-1; 9 bases are a match to TRBD2. The CDR3 is 15 residues long. The J segment lost 5 bases and the V segment lost 6 bases, leaving 8 bases of the junction unmatched. Germline assignment: CDR1 SGHAT and CDR2 FQNNGV.

This CDR3 is CASSRKGGGETQYF. The CDR3 coding sequence is TGTGCCAGCAGTAGGAAGGGAGGTGGGGAGACCCAGTACTTC. V and J are TRBV2 and TRBJ2-5, with a weak D call TRBD2 (6 bases). CDR3 length equals 14 residues. The germline V gene encodes CDR1 SNHLY and CDR2 FYNNEI. V was cut by 5 bases and J by 5 bases, with 15 bases left in between.

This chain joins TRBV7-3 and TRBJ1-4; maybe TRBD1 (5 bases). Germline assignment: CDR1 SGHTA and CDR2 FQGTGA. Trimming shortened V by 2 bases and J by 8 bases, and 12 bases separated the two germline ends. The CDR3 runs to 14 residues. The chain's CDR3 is CASSLGREKEKLFF. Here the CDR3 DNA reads TGTGCCAGCAGCTTAGGCAGGGAGAAAGAAAAACTGTTTTTT.

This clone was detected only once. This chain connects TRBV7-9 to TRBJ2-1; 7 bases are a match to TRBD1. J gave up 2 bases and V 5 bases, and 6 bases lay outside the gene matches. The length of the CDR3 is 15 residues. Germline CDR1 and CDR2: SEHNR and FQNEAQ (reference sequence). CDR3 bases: TGTGCCAGCAGCCAGCGACAGGGAGCCTACAATGAGCAGTTCTTC. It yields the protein CASSQRQGAYNEQFF.

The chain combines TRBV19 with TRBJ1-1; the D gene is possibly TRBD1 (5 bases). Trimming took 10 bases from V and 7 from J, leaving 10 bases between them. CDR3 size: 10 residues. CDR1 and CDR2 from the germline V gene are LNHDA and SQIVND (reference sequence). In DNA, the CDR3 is TGTGCCACCTACAGGTTTGAAGCTTTCTTT. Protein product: CATYRFEAFF.

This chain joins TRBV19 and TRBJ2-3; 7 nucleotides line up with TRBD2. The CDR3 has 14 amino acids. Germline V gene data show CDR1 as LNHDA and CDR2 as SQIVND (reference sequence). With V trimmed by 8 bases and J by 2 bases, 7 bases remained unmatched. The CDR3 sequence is CASLSRGYTDTQYF. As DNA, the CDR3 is TGTGCCAGTCTCTCGCGGGGGTACACAGATACGCAGTATTTT.

The chain's CDR3 is CASSSGTGGQPQHF. CDR3 DNA sequence: TGCGCCAGCAGCTCCGGGACAGGCGGTCAGCCCCAGCATTTT. The chain couples TRBV5-1 to TRBJ1-5, with 8 bases matching TRBD1. Looked up from germline, CDR1 is SGHRS and CDR2 is YFSETQ. V gave up 3 bases and J gave up 6 bases; unmatched junction bases: 5. This CDR3 contains 14 residues.

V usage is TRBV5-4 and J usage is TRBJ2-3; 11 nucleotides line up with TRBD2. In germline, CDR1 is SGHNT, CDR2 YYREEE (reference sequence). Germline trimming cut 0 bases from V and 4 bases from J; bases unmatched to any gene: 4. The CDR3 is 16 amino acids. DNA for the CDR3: TGTGCCAGCAGCTTGGGACTAGCGGGACCGGCAGATACGCAGTATTTT. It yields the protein CASSLGLAGPADTQYF.

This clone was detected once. The DNA for the CDR3 is TGTGCCAGCAGTCTATTACCCTACGAGCAGTACTTC. As protein: CASSLLPYEQYF. The V and J genes are TRBV28 and TRBJ2-7; D not certain. V lost 5 bases and J 2 bases, leaving 7 bases between the germline ends. The CDR3 has 12 residues. In germline, CDR1 is MDHEN, CDR2 SYDVKM.

The CDR3 protein is CASSPIQGMVTGNTIYF. The CDR3 DNA is TGCGCCAGCAGCCCCATACAGGGAATGGTGACTGGAAACACCATATATTTT. The gene calls are TRBV10-2 and TRBJ1-3; D perhaps matches TRBD1 (6 bases). The V and J ends lost 6 bases and 2 bases respectively, with 20 bases between them. Germline values: CDR1 WSHSY, CDR2 SAAADI. The CDR3 totals 17 residues.

In DNA, the CDR3 is TGTGCCAGCAGCGCCGACCGACCCCTAAGAGATACGCAGTATTTT. Its protein product is CASSADRPLRDTQYF. The genes are TRBV9 and TRBJ2-3; D not certain. Trimming left V 3 bases short and J 5 bases short, with 16 bases between. CDR1 SGDLS and CDR2 YYNGEE come from the germline V gene. The CDR3 is made up of 15 amino acids.

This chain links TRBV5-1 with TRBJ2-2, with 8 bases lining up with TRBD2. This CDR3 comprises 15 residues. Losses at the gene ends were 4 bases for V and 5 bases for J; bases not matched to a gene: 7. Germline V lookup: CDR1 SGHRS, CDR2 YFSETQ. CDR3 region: CASSRAGVETGELFF. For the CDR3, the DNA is TGCGCCAGCAGCCGAGCGGGAGTAGAGACCGGGGAGCTGTTTTTT.

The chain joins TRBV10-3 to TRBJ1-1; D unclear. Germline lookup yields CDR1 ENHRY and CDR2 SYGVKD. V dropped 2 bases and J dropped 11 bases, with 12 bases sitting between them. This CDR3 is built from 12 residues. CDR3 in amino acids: CAISEAGRWAFF. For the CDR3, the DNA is TGTGCCATCAGTGAGGCCGGCAGGTGGGCTTTCTTT.

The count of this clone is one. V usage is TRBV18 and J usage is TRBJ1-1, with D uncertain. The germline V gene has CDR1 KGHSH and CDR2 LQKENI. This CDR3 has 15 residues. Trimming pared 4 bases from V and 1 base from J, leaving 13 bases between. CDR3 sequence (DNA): TGTGCCAGCTCACAACCGTCTGGGTCGAACACTGAAGCTTTCTTT. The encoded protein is CASSQPSGSNTEAFF.

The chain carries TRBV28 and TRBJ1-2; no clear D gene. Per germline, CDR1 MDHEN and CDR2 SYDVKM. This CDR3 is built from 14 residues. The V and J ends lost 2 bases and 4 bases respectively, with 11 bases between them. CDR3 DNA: TGTGCCAGCAGTTTAGGGCAGGCCAGCTATGGCTACACCTTC. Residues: CASSLGQASYGYTF.